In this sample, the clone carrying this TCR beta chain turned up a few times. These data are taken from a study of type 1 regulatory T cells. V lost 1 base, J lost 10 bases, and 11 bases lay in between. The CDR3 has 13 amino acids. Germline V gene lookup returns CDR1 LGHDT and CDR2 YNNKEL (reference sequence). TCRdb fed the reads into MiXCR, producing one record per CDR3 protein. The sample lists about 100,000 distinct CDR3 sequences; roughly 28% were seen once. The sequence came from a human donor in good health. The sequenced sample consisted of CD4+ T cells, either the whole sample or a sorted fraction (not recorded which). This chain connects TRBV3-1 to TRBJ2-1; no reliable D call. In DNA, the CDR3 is TGTGCCAGCAGCCAAGGGGATAGAGTGGAGCAGTTCTTC. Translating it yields CASSQGDRVEQFF.